This is a list of T cell receptor beta chains from one sample in a study of blood T cell repertoires in COVID-19. Profiling relied on immunoSEQ multiplex PCR, and the TCRdb table lists in-frame clones only, not all of them. The sample holds roughly 170,000 clones, approximately 77% seen once. Sequencing was done on a sample of PBMCs or T cells enriched from blood (not recorded which). The receptors were sampled from a man in his sixties who had recovered from COVID-19. The CDR3 runs from the conserved cysteine through the conserved F or W. Each record gives: J gene, D gene, CDR3 length, V gene, clone size, CDR3 protein, CDR3 DNA. D genes are given only for firm matches. Size is omitted from some rows. Given values are once, few, many or a class for expanded clones.

TRBJ2-4 . 14 TRBV27 once CASSEGGGGNIQYF TGTGCCAGCAGTGAGGGAGGGGGGGGAAACATTCAGTACTTC
TRBJ2-5 TRBD2 16 TRBV28 . CASSPGLAGYRETQYF TGTGCCAGCAGTCCGGGACTAGCGGGGTACCGGGAGACCCAGTACTTC
TRBJ1-6 . 18 TRBV11-2 . CASSLAYPSSSYNSPLHF TGTGCCAGCAGCTTAGCGTATCCTTCGAGCTCCTATAATTCACCCCTCCACTTT
TRBJ1-1 . 14 TRBV6-1 . CASSELQGMAQAFF TGTGCCAGCAGTGAATTGCAGGGAATGGCGCAAGCTTTCTTT
TRBJ2-1 TRBD2 15 TRBV9 . CASSVVLAGGNEQFF TGTGCCAGCAGCGTAGTTCTAGCGGGGGGCAATGAGCAGTTCTTC
TRBJ2-4 . 14 TRBV9 . CASGRGSSKNIQYF TGTGCCAGCGGTAGGGGGAGTAGCAAAAACATTCAGTACTTC
TRBJ2-7 TRBD1 16 TRBV30 . CAWRGKPGTGAYEQYF TGTGCCTGGAGAGGTAAACCCGGGACAGGGGCCTACGAGCAGTACTTC
TRBJ1-2 TRBD1 14 TRBV3-1/TRBV3-2 . CASSPNGDRYGYTF TGTGCCAGCAGCCCAAACGGGGACAGGTATGGCTACACCTTC
TRBJ1-4 . 14 TRBV28 once CASRKQGGDEKLFF TGTGCCAGCAGGAAACAGGGAGGGGATGAAAAACTGTTTTTT
TRBJ2-1 TRBD2 16 TRBV13 . CASSLAGTSGSNEQFF TGTGCCAGCAGCTTGGCCGGGACTAGCGGGAGTAATGAGCAGTTCTTC
TRBJ2-1 TRBD1 18 TRBV19 . CASSIPPRRQGFPLGQFF TGTGCCAGTAGTATTCCCCCAAGGAGACAGGGGTTTCCCTTGGGGCAGTTCTTC
TRBJ2-2 TRBD2 16 TRBV18 . CASSLAATSNTGELFF TGTGCCAGCTCCCTCGCGGCGACTAGCAACACCGGGGAGCTGTTTTTT
TRBJ2-3 TRBD2 13 TRBV6-5 . CASNGLESDTQYF TGTGCCAGCAACGGACTAGAGTCAGATACGCAGTATTTT
TRBJ2-7 . 15 TRBV15 . CATSSGDTSSYEQYF TGTGCCACCAGCAGCGGGGATACATCCTCCTACGAGCAGTACTTC
TRBJ2-1 TRBD2 14 TRBV6-5 . CASTGTTHYNEQFF TGTGCCAGCACCGGGACTACCCATTACAATGAGCAGTTCTTC
TRBJ1-2 . 16 TRBV7-2 . CASSFQAGRENYGYTF TGTGCCAGCAGCTTTCAAGCGGGACGGGAAAACTATGGCTACACCTTC
TRBJ2-1 TRBD2 15 TRBV11-2 . CASTPAGGPGNEQFF TGTGCCAGCACCCCCGCGGGGGGGCCGGGTAATGAGCAGTTCTTC
TRBJ2-1 TRBD2 14 TRBV24-1 once CATSGSGRAYEQFF TGTGCCACCAGTGGAAGCGGGAGGGCCTATGAGCAGTTCTTC
TRBJ1-1 TRBD1 14 TRBV6-4 many CASTSSQGSTEAFF TGTGCCAGTACTTCCTCACAGGGGAGCACTGAAGCTTTCTTT
TRBJ2-3 TRBD1 18 TRBV18 . CASSPPNPGTGTTDTQYF TGTGCCAGCTCACCACCGAATCCCGGGACAGGGACCACAGATACGCAGTATTTT
TRBJ1-1 . 15 TRBV7-9 . CASSLSGTRGTEAFF TGTGCCAGCAGCCTCTCCGGGACCAGGGGAACTGAAGCTTTCTTT
TRBJ2-7 TRBD1 17 TRBV27 . CASSLAAPGQTNYEQYF TGTGCCAGCAGTTTGGCAGCCCCGGGACAGACAAACTACGAGCAGTACTTC
TRBJ2-5 TRBD1 16 TRBV9 . CASSVTHTGGLGTQYF TGTGCCAGCAGCGTCACACATACAGGGGGCCTCGGGACCCAGTACTTC
TRBJ2-3 TRBD2 16 TRBV19 . CASSKGASGYTDTQYF TGTGCCAGTAGTAAAGGGGCTAGCGGCTACACAGATACGCAGTATTTT
TRBJ2-1 . 17 TRBV12-5 once CASGLVPPPSSYNEQFF TGTGCTAGTGGTTTGGTACCGCCCCCGAGCTCCTACAATGAGCAGTTCTTC
TRBJ2-3 TRBD1 19 TRBV24-1 . CATSDSSLSGTGPPDTQYF TGTGCCACCAGTGATTCGTCCCTATCCGGGACAGGGCCCCCAGATACGCAGTATTTT
TRBJ1-5 . 13 TRBV28 few CASSGSFHQPQHF TGTGCCAGCAGCGGGAGTTTTCATCAGCCCCAGCATTTT
TRBJ2-1 TRBD2 14 TRBV10-3 few CAIRPSGRKNEQFF TGTGCCATCCGGCCCAGCGGGAGGAAAAATGAGCAGTTCTTC
TRBJ2-5 TRBD1 16 TRBV9 . CASSGGQAGVQETQYF TGTGCCAGCAGCGGGGGACAGGCCGGGGTCCAAGAGACCCAGTACTTC
TRBJ1-1 TRBD1 15 TRBV10-1 . CASNAQGNMNTEAFF TGCGCCAGCAACGCACAGGGGAACATGAACACTGAAGCTTTCTTT
TRBJ2-2 . 16 TRBV5-8 many CASSLVFGTNTGELFF TGTGCCAGCAGCTTGGTATTCGGGACGAACACCGGGGAGCTGTTTTTT
TRBJ2-1 TRBD1 16 TRBV11-2 . CASSPTGKSSYNEQFF TGTGCCAGCAGTCCGACAGGGAAAAGCTCCTACAATGAGCAGTTCTTC
TRBJ1-6 . 19 TRBV4-1 . CASSQDQIGASHRDSPLHF TGCGCCAGCAGCCAAGATCAAATAGGGGCCTCCCACAGGGATTCACCCCTCCACTTT
TRBJ2-7 . 15 TRBV3-1/TRBV3-2 . CASSQDRTPLLEQYF TGTGCCAGCAGCCAAGACAGGACACCGCTATTGGAGCAGTACTTC
TRBJ2-1 . 15 TRBV9 few CASSVGSLPYNEQFF TGTGCCAGCAGCGTAGGCTCGCTACCCTACAATGAGCAGTTCTTC
TRBJ1-5 . 15 TRBV30 . CAWSPSGRDWQPQHF TGTGCCTGGAGTCCGTCGGGGAGGGACTGGCAGCCCCAGCATTTT
TRBJ2-1 TRBD1 15 TRBV2 . CASSGGQASYNEQFF TGTGCCAGCAGTGGGGGACAGGCCTCCTACAATGAGCAGTTCTTC
TRBJ1-5 . 14 TRBV30 . CAWSGQVSNQPQHF TGTGCCTGGAGTGGACAGGTTAGCAATCAGCCCCAGCATTTT
TRBJ1-1 TRBD1 15 TRBV7-9 . CASSLYHQGVTEAFF TGTGCCAGCAGTCTTTACCACCAGGGGGTTACTGAAGCTTTCTTT
TRBJ2-7 TRBD1 17 TRBV9 . CASSAPYDRGAPYEQYF TGTGCCAGCAGCGCCCCCTACGACAGGGGCGCTCCCTACGAGCAGTACTTC
TRBJ1-1 . 15 TRBV5-1 . CASSLALGAATEAFF TGCGCCAGCAGCTTGGCCTTGGGGGCGGCCACTGAAGCTTTCTTT
TRBJ1-4 . 16 TRBV29-1 . CSVVEAGLGLGEKLFF TGCAGCGTTGTTGAGGCAGGACTCGGTCTAGGAGAAAAACTGTTTTTT
TRBJ1-3 TRBD1 21 TRBV23-1 once CASSRRIVGGDREFSGNTIYF TGCGCCAGCAGTCGCCGAATTGTAGGTGGGGACAGGGAGTTTTCTGGAAACACCATATATTTT
TRBJ1-5 . 16 TRBV27 . CASSRTAALSNQPQHF TGTGCCAGCAGTCGAACTGCCGCTCTTAGCAATCAGCCCCAGCATTTT
TRBJ1-4 . 13 TRBV5-6 . CASSLGGLGKLFF TGTGCCAGCAGCTTGGGGGGGCTGGGAAAACTGTTTTTT
TRBJ2-1 . 13 TRBV10-3 . CAISETGAPEQFF TGTGCCATCAGTGAAACCGGAGCACCTGAGCAGTTCTTC
TRBJ1-3 . 12 TRBV27 . CASSGGGNTIYF TGTGCCAGCAGCGGAGGAGGAAACACCATATATTTT